The T cell receptor (beta chain) under discussion was sequenced for a study of cytomegalovirus exposure and HLA in healthy donors. Primers included in the PCR were 60 Vbeta and 13 Jbeta primers. Assay: immunoSEQ multiplex PCR; the TCRdb copy retains only in-frame clones and omits some. Of some 110,000 clones listed, under 85% are singletons. General observations from the study: In a later analysis, productive TCRs from donors in an Asian-associated ancestry cluster reportedly carried fewer N-insertions than the cohort mean. Researchers reported in a later analysis that a missense DCLRE1C variant was tied to TCR beta V- and J-gene trimming. According to the study, 150 to 200 TCR beta chains were cytomegalovirus-associated. Some V segments (TRBV6-2 and TRBV6-3 among them) were excluded as indistinguishable.

This clone has more than one count but fewer than ten. Its antigen is still unknown. Germline CDR1 is SEHNR and CDR2 is FQNEAQ (reference sequence). V was trimmed by 5 bases and J by 9 bases, leaving 20 bases between them. The CDR3 contains 15 residues. The chain links TRBV7-9 to TRBJ2-1; maybe TRBD2 (5 bases). This clonotype was sampled from a man between 35 and 55 years old in good health and CMV-seronegative. The sample comprised PBMCs. Here the CDR3 DNA reads TGTGCCAGCAGCCCCGTTCTAGGCGGGTGGTCTGAGCAGTTCTTC. It encodes CASSPVLGGWSEQFF. Full variable domain (remainder filled in from reference TRBV7-9 and TRBJ2-1): DTGVSQNPRHKITKRGQNVTFRCDPISEHNRLYWYRQTLGQGPEFLTYFQNEAQLEKSRLLSDRFSAERPKGSFSTLEIQRTEQGDSAMYLCASSPVLGGWSEQFFGPGTRLTVL.